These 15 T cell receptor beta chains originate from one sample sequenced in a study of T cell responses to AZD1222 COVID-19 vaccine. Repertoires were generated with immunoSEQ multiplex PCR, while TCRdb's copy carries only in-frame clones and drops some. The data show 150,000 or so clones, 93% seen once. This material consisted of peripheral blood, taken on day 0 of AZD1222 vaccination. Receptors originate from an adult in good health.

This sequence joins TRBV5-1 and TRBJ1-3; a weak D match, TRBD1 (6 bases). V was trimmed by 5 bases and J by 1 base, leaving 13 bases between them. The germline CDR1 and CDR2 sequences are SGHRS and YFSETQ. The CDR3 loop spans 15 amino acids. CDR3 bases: TGCGCCAGCAGGCCTCTAACAGGGTCTGGAAACACCATATATTTT. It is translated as CASRPLTGSGNTIYF.

The CDR3: CACDRAPEKLFF. For the CDR3, the DNA is TGTGCCTGCGACAGAGCTCCTGAAAAACTGTTTTTT. The chain recombines TRBV30 with TRBJ1-4, with D maybe TRBD1 (5 bases). CDR3 size: 12 residues. Germline V CDR1 and CDR2: GTSNPN, SVGIG (reference sequence). Trimming shortened V by 6 bases and J by 7 bases, and 12 bases separated the two germline ends.

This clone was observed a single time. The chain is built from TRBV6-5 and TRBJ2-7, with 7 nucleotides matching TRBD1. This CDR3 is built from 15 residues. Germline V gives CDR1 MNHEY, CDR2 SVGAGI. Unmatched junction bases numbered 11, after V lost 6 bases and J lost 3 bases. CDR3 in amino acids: CASSLTGSGSYEQYF. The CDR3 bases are TGTGCCAGCAGCTTGACAGGGTCGGGTAGCTACGAGCAGTACTTC.

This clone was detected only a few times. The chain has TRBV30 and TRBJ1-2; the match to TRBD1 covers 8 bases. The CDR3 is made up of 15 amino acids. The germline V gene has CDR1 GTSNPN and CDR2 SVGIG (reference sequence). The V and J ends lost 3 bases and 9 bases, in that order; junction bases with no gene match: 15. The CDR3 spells CAWRTVPDRGLSYTF. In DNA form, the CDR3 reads TGTGCCTGGAGAACCGTCCCTGACAGGGGCCTCAGCTACACCTTC.

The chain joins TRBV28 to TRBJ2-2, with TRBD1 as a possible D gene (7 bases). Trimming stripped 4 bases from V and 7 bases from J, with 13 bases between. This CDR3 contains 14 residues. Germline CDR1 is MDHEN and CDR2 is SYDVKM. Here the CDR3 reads CASSSQGEDGELFF. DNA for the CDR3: TGTGCCAGCAGTTCTCAGGGGGAGGACGGGGAGCTGTTTTTT. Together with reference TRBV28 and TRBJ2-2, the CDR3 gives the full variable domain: DVKVTQSSRYLVKRTGEKVFLECVQDMDHENMFWYRQDPGLGLRLIYFSYDVKMKEKGDIPEGYSVSREKKERFSLILESASTNQTSMYLCASSSQGEDGELFFGEGSRLTVL.

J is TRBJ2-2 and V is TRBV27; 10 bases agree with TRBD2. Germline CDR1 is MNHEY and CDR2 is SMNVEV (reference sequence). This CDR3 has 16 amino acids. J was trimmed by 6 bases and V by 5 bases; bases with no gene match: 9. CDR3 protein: CASSLVAGGGSGELFF. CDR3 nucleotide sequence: TGTGCCAGCAGTCTCGTAGCGGGAGGCGGCTCCGGGGAGCTGTTTTTT.

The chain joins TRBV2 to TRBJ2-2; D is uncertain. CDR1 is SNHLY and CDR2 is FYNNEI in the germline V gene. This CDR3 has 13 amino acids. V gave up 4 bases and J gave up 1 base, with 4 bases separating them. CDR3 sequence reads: CASSGQNTGELFF. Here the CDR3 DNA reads TGTGCCAGCAGTGGGCAGAACACCGGGGAGCTGTTTTTT.

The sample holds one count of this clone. Here the CDR3 DNA reads TGCGCCAGCAGCCAATCGGCAGGGGAGGACTACGAGCAGTACTTC. This gives the protein CASSQSAGEDYEQYF. J is TRBJ2-7 and V is TRBV4-1; D possibly matches TRBD1 or TRBD2 (6 bases each). The CDR3 is made up of 15 amino acids. Germline V gene sequence: CDR1 MGHRA, CDR2 YSYEKL. V lost 2 bases and J 3 bases, leaving 14 bases between the germline ends.

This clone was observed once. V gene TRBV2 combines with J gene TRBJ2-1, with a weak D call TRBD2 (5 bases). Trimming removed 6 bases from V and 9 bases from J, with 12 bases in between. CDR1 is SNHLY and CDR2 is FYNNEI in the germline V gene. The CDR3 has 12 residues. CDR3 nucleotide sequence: TGTGCCAGCAGAGCAGGCCGGGGTGAGCAGTTCTTC. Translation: CASRAGRGEQFF.

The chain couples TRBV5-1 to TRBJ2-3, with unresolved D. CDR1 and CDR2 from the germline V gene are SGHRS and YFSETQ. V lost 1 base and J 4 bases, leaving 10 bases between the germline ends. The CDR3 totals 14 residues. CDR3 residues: CASSLFLRADTQYF. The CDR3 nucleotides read TGCGCCAGCAGCTTGTTCCTTCGCGCAGATACGCAGTATTTT.

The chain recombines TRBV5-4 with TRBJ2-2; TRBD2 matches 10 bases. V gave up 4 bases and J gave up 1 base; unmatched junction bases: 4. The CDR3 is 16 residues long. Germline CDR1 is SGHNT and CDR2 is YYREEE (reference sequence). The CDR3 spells CASSPRTSGNTGELFF. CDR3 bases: TGTGCCAGCAGCCCACGGACTAGCGGGAACACCGGGGAGCTGTTTTTT.

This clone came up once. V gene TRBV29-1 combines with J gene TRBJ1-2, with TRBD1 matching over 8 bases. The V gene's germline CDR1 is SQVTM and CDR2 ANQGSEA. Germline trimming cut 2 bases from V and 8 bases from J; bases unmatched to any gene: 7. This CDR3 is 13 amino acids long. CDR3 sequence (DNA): TGCAGCGTTGAAAACAGGGGGATGAGGGGCTACACCTTC. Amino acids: CSVENRGMRGYTF.

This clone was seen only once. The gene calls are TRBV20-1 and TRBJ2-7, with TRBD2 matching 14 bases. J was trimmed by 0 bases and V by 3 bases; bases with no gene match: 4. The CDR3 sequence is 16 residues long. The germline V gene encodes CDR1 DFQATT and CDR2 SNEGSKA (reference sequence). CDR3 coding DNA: TGCAGTGCTAGTGGGACTAGCGGGAGAAGCTCCTACGAGCAGTACTTC. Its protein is CSASGTSGRSSYEQYF.

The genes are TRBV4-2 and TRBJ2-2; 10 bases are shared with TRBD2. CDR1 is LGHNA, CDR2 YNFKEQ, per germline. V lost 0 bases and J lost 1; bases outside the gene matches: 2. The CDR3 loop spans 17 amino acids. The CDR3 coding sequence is TGTGCCAGCAGCCAAGATGGACTAGCGGAGAACACCGGGGAGCTGTTTTTT. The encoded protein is CASSQDGLAENTGELFF.

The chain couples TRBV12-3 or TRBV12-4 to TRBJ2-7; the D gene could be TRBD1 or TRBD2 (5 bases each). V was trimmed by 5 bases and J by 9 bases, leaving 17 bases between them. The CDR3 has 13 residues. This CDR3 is CASSGWDQGTQYF. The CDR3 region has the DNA TGTGCCAGCAGTGGTTGGGACCAGGGAACGCAGTACTTC.